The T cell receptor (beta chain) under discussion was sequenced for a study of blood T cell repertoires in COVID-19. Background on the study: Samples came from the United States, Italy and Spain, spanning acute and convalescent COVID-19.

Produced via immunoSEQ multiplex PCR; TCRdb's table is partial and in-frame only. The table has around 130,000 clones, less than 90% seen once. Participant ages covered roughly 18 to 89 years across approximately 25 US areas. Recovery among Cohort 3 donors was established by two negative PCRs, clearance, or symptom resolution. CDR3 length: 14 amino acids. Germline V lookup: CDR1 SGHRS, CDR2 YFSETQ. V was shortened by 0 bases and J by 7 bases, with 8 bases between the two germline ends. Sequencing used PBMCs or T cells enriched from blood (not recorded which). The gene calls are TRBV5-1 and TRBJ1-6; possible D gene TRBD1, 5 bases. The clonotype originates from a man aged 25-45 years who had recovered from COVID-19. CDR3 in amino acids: CASSLGQQNSPLHF. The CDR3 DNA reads TGCGCCAGCAGCTTGGGACAGCAAAATTCACCCCTCCACTTT.